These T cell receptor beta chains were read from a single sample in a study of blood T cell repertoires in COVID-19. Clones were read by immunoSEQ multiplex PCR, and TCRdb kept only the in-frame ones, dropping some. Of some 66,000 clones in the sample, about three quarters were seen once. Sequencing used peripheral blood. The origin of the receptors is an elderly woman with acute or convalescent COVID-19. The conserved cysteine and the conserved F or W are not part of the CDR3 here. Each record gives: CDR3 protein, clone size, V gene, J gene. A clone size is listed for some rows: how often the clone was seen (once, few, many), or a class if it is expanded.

CDR3 protein: ASAPGAEGAPLH; clone size: NA; V gene: TRBV6-5; J gene: TRBJ1-6
CDR3 protein: ASSPEQKNSPLH; clone size: NA; V gene: TRBV18; J gene: TRBJ1-6
CDR3 protein: AISPDRSSYEQY; clone size: NA; V gene: TRBV10-3; J gene: TRBJ2-7
CDR3 protein: ASSTTGSVNSPLH; clone size: NA; V gene: TRBV7-9; J gene: TRBJ1-6
CDR3 protein: ASSKEGTGDETQY; clone size: NA; V gene: TRBV21-1; J gene: TRBJ2-5
CDR3 protein: ASSLTYRQDGNYGYT; clone size: NA; V gene: TRBV7-3; J gene: TRBJ1-2
CDR3 protein: AIRETGLAGDNEQF; clone size: NA; V gene: TRBV10-3; J gene: TRBJ2-1
CDR3 protein: ARSPLLTSGRDKYEQY; clone size: few; V gene: TRBV19; J gene: TRBJ2-7
CDR3 protein: ASSLGQGGGYT; clone size: NA; V gene: TRBV28; J gene: TRBJ1-2
CDR3 protein: ASSPLSGELF; clone size: NA; V gene: TRBV18; J gene: TRBJ2-2
CDR3 protein: ASSQDLAVYEQY; clone size: NA; V gene: TRBV3-1/TRBV3-2; J gene: TRBJ2-7
CDR3 protein: ASSQGQGAEAF; clone size: NA; V gene: TRBV18; J gene: TRBJ1-1
CDR3 protein: ASSLTRYGYT; clone size: NA; V gene: TRBV28; J gene: TRBJ1-2
CDR3 protein: ASSLGQNLYGYT; clone size: NA; V gene: TRBV6-5; J gene: TRBJ1-2
CDR3 protein: ASSLRAGATNEKLF; clone size: NA; V gene: TRBV7-9; J gene: TRBJ1-4
CDR3 protein: ASSQRYEQY; clone size: few; V gene: TRBV3-1/TRBV3-2; J gene: TRBJ2-7
CDR3 protein: ASGPATGWNEKLF; clone size: NA; V gene: TRBV19; J gene: TRBJ1-4
CDR3 protein: ASSYSSGSVGDTQY; clone size: once; V gene: TRBV6-5; J gene: TRBJ2-3
CDR3 protein: ASSFAVAVPGELF; clone size: NA; V gene: TRBV11-2; J gene: TRBJ2-2
CDR3 protein: ASTHARQGWNEQY; clone size: once; V gene: TRBV7-9; J gene: TRBJ2-7